The clone carrying this TCR beta chain was counted ten times or more. Trimming shortened V by 7 bases and J by 10 bases, and 17 bases separated the two germline ends. This CDR3 region has 14 residues. Germline V gene sequence: CDR1 MDHEN, CDR2 SYDVKM. Lactation, pregnancy, other autoimmune disease or uncontrolled infection led to exclusion of patients. This record comes from a study of T cells in Graves' hyperthyroidism and ophthalmopathy. Using RNA transcripts as the source, TCR beta CDR3 regions were amplified. Using the HTBI primer set, a first-round RT-PCR was run on the TCR CDR3. TCRdb itself ran the multiplex PCR reads through MiXCR, one entry per CDR3 protein. The top ten clones hold roughly 11% of a sample with 350,000 to 400,000 distinct CDR3 sequences, about 15% of them seen once.

The V call is TRBV28, the J call TRBJ1-6, with a possible D match to TRBD1 (5 bases). Sequenced: blood. The TCR was taken from a woman in her sixties or seventies with Graves' hyperthyroidism. CDR3 loop: CASNVRVRGSPLHF. CDR3 DNA: TGTGCCAGCAACGTCAGGGTTAGAGGGTCACCCCTCCACTTT.